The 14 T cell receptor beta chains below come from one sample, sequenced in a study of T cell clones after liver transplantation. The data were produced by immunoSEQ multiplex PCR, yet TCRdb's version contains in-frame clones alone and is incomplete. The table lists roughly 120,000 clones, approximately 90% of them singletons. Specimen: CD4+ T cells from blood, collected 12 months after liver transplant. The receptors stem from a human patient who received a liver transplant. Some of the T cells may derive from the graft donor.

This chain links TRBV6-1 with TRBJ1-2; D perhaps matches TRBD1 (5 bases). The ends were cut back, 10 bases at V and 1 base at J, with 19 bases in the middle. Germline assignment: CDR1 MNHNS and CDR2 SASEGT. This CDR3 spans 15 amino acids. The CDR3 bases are TGTGCCACCCACCGGGGTGGGGGGAATAACTATGGCTACACCTTC. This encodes CATHRGGGNNYGYTF.

CDR3 in amino acids: CASSLEPSGNNEQFF. The CDR3 DNA reads as TGTGCCAGCAGCTTAGAGCCTAGCGGGAACAATGAGCAGTTCTTC. This chain uses TRBV11-2 with TRBJ2-1, with 9 bases matching TRBD2. Germline CDR1 SGHAT, CDR2 FQNNGV. This CDR3 contains 15 residues. V lost 0 bases, J lost 5 bases, and 2 bases stayed unmatched.

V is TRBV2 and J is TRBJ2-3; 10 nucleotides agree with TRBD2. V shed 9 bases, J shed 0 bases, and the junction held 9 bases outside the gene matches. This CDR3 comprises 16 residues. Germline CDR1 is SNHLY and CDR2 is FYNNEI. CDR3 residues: CASTGLAVSSTDTQYF. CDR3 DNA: TGTGCCAGTACTGGACTAGCGGTCTCTAGCACAGATACGCAGTATTTT.

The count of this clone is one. CDR3 region: CASRRDRGRVETQYF. CDR3 DNA sequence: TGTGCCAGCAGGAGGGACAGGGGGCGCGTAGAGACCCAGTACTTC. The chain has TRBV2 and TRBJ2-5; 12 nucleotides align to TRBD1. Germline values: CDR1 SNHLY, CDR2 FYNNEI. V dropped 6 bases and J dropped 4; count of bases not matched to a gene: 6. This CDR3 is 15 amino acids long. Drawing the rest from reference TRBV2 and TRBJ2-5, the complete variable domain is EPEVTQTPSHQVTQMGQEVILRCVPISNHLYFYWYRQILGQKVEFLVSFYNNEISEKSEIFDDQFSVERPDGSNFTLKIRSTKLEDSAMYFCASRRDRGRVETQYFGPGTRLLVL.

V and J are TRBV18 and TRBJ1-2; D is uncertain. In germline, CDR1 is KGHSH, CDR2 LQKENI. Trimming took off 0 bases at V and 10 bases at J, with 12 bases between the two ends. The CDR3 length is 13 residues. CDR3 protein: CASSPPVGKSYTF. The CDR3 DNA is TGTGCCAGCTCACCACCGGTAGGGAAGTCCTACACCTTC.

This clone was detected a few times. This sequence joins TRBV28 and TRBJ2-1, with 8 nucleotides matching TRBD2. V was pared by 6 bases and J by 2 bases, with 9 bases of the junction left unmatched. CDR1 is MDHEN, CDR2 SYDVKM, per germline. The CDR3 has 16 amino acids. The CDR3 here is CASRGQRERAYNEQFF. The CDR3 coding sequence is TGTGCCAGCAGAGGACAGCGGGAGAGGGCCTACAATGAGCAGTTCTTC.

In DNA form, the CDR3 reads TGTGCCATCAGTCAGGGGAATGAGCAGTTCTTC. Encoded protein: CAISQGNEQFF. The V call is TRBV10-3, the J call TRBJ2-1, with D possibly TRBD1 on 6 matching bases. The ends were cut back, 5 bases at V and 7 bases at J, with 6 bases in the middle. The CDR3 spans 11 residues. Looked up from germline, CDR1 is ENHRY and CDR2 is SYGVKD.

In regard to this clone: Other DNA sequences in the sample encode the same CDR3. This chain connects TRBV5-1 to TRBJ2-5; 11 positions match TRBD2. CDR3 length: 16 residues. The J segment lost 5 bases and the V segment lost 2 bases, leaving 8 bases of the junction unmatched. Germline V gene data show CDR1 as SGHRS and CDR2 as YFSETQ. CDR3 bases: TGCGCCAGCAGCTTCAGCCTAGCGGGAGGAGGGGAGACCCAGTACTTC. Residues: CASSFSLAGGGETQYF.

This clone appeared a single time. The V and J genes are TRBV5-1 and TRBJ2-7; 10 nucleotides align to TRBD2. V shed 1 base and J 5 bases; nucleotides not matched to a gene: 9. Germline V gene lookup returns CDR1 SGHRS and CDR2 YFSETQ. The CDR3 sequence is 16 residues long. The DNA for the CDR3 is TGCGCCAGCAGCTTGCCCCTAGCGGGAGCAAAAGACGAGCAGTACTTC. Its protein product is CASSLPLAGAKDEQYF.

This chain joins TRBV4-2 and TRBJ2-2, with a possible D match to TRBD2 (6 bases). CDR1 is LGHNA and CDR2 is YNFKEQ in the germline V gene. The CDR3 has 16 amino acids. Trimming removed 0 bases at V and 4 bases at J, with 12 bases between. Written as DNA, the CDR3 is TGTGCCAGCAGCCAAGACCCCGGAGGGAGCACCGGGGAGCTGTTTTTT. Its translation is CASSQDPGGSTGELFF.

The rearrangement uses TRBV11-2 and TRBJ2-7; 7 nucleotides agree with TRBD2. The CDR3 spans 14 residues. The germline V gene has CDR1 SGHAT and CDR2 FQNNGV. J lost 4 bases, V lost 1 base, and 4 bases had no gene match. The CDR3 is CASSLGVLAYEQYF. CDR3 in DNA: TGTGCCAGCAGCTTAGGGGTACTAGCGTACGAGCAGTACTTC.

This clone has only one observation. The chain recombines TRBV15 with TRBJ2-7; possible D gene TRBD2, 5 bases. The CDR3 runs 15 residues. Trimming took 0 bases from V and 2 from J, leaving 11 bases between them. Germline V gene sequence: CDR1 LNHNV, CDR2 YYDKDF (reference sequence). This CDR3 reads CATSRDWALAYEQYF. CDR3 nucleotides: TGTGCCACCAGCAGAGATTGGGCACTAGCCTACGAGCAGTACTTC.

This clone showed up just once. DNA for the CDR3: TGTGCCAGCAGCTTAGTAGCGGGAGGGTCGGGCACAGATACGCAGTATTTT. Its protein product is CASSLVAGGSGTDTQYF. The chain couples TRBV7-6 to TRBJ2-3, with 11 bases identical to TRBD2. The CDR3 is made up of 17 amino acids. Germline V gene data show CDR1 as SGHVS and CDR2 as FNYEAQ. J gave up 1 base and V 1 base, and 4 bases lay outside the gene matches.

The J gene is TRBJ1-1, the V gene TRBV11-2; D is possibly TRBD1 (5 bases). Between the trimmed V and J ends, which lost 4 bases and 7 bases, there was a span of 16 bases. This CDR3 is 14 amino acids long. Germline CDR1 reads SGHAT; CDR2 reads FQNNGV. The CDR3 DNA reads TGTGCCAGCAGCTCCGTTCGAGGGGTAGGTGAAGCTTTCTTT. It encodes CASSSVRGVGEAFF.